Following are 17 T cell receptor beta chains from one sample sequenced in a study of metastatic and nonmetastatic thyroid tumors. TCRdb reanalyzed the PCR reads via MiXCR. The sample shows about 24,000 clones, 20% to 30% of them seen only once. Until they underwent thyroid surgery, no patient had received any treatment. Material: blood. The receptors here all came from a male donor with papillary thyroid cancer or a benign thyroid nodule (not recorded which). Some clones in this sample may be carry-over from other donors' samples.

In this sample, this clone turned up a few times. A junction end diverges from the germline sequence, so it may reflect a read error. CDR3 protein: CATSPGTSGAGELLF. The CDR3 nucleotides are TGTGCCACCAGTCCGGGGACTAGCGGGGCCGGGGAGCTTCTTTTT. The V and J genes are TRBV15 and TRBJ2-2; TRBD2 aligns across 13 bases. Germline assignment: CDR1 LNHNV and CDR2 YYDKDF (reference sequence). The CDR3 is 15 residues long.

The chain joins TRBV7-2 to TRBJ1-2; D is possibly TRBD1 (6 bases). The CDR3 is 13 residues long. Germline V gene lookup returns CDR1 SGHTA and CDR2 FQGNSA. Trimming took off 5 bases at V and 8 bases at J, with 15 bases between the two ends. CDR3 in DNA: TGTGCCAGCAGCCCCGGGGGGGGGCGCGGCTACACCTTC. Translated: CASSPGGGRGYTF. The variable domain in full, completed from reference TRBV7-2 and TRBJ1-2, reads GAGVSQSPSNKVTEKGKDVELRCDPISGHTALYWYRQSLGQGLEFLIYFQGNSAPDKSGLPSDRFSAERTGGSVSTLTIQRTQQEDSAVYLCASSPGGGRGYTFGSGTRLTVV.

The rearrangement joins TRBV28 to TRBJ2-4, with D tentatively TRBD1 (5 bases). CDR3 size: 15 residues. Trimming shortened V by 6 bases and J by 1 base, and 13 bases separated the two germline ends. Germline CDR1 MDHEN, CDR2 SYDVKM. In nucleotides, the CDR3 is TGTGCCAGCAGGGGGCCGCGGTTGGCCAAAAACATTCAGTACTTC. Residues: CASRGPRLAKNIQYF.

Concerning this clone: This may come from a read error, since a much larger clone is one base off. The sample carries other DNA sequences with the same CDR3. The chain combines TRBV5-4 with TRBJ1-1, with 10 bases that match TRBD1. This CDR3 has 15 residues. The germline V gene has CDR1 SGHNT and CDR2 YYREEE (reference sequence). The CDR3 region has the DNA TGTGCCAGCATCAACCGACAGGGGGCCTACACTGAGGCTTTCTTT. This sequence encodes CASINRQGAYTEAFF. Full variable domain (outside the CDR3, taken from reference TRBV5-4 and TRBJ1-1): ETGVTQSPTHLIKTRGQQVTLRCSSQSGHNTVSWYQQALGQGPQFIFQYYREEENGRGNFPPRFSGLQFPNYSSELNVNALELDDSALYLCASINRQGAYTEAFFGQGTRLTVV.

Points on this clone: A read error may account for a junction end that differs from germline. The chain joins TRBV12-3 or TRBV12-4 to TRBJ1-2; D possibly corresponds to TRBD1 (5 bases). This CDR3 has 13 amino acids. This CDR3 reads CASSRGQGAGYTF. The CDR3 coding sequence is TGTGCCAGCAGTCGAGGGCAGGGAGCTGGCTACACATTC.

The V call is TRBV5-1, the J call TRBJ1-2, with 7 nucleotides matching TRBD1. Germline V CDR1 and CDR2: SGHRS, YFSETQ. V was clipped by 3 bases and J by 4 bases; unmatched bases: 9. The CDR3 loop spans 15 amino acids. The CDR3 here is CASSSAGTEPYGYTF. CDR3 nucleotides: TGCGCCAGCAGCTCGGCCGGGACAGAACCCTATGGCTACACCTTC.

This clone was observed at least ten times. The CDR3 nucleotides read TGTGCCAGCAGCCACACCTACGAGCAGTACTTC. Translation: CASSHTYEQYF. V and J are TRBV3-1 and TRBJ2-7; unclear D gene. Per germline, CDR1 LGHDT and CDR2 YNNKEL (reference sequence). Trimming left V 3 bases short and J 2 bases short, with 2 bases between. This CDR3 contains 11 residues.

This clone qualifies as medium-sized. The chain joins TRBV6-1 to TRBJ2-7; D call uncertain. V dropped 8 bases and J dropped 3 bases, with 11 bases sitting between them. This CDR3 spans 12 amino acids. CDR1 is MNHNS, CDR2 SASEGT, per germline. CDR3 sequence reads: CASLDNYYEQYF. The DNA for the CDR3 is TGTGCCAGCCTCGACAATTACTACGAGCAGTACTTC.

Remarks on this clone: The DNA is omitted, as the CDR3 cannot be located on it reliably, and the CDR3 follows TCRdb's listing. CDR3 loop: CISVPSRTVINSPLHF. This chain uses TRBV7-5 with TRBJ1-6. TRBV7-5 corresponds to a pseudogene. The CDR3 is 16 amino acids in total, end residues counted.

This clone was detected many times. The chain recombines TRBV9 with TRBJ1-3, with unresolved D. Trimming took 0 bases from V and 3 from J, leaving 4 bases between them. Germline V gene data show CDR1 as SGDLS and CDR2 as YYNGEE. CDR3 length: 13 residues. CDR3 protein: CASSVGSGNTIYF. In nucleotides, the CDR3 is TGTGCCAGCAGCGTAGGAAGTGGAAACACCATATATTTT.

At least ten counts were recorded for this clone. The J gene is TRBJ2-2, the V gene TRBV4-2, with TRBD2 matching over 8 bases. With V trimmed by 0 bases and J by 6 bases, 6 bases remained unmatched. This CDR3 is 16 amino acids long. Germline CDR1 LGHNA, CDR2 YNFKEQ. The CDR3 DNA reads as TGTGCCAGCAGCCAAGACGCTAGCGGGTTGGCCGGGGAGCTGTTTTTT. Translating it yields CASSQDASGLAGELFF.

This clone was detected ten times or more. This rearrangement joins TRBV14 to TRBJ1-1; possibly TRBD1 for D (5 bases). This CDR3 is 13 amino acids long. The germline V gene has CDR1 SGHDN and CDR2 FVKESK. V dropped 4 bases and J dropped 7 bases, with 13 bases sitting between them. The CDR3 sequence: CASSPQAGLEAFF. As DNA, the CDR3 is TGTGCCAGCAGCCCACAGGCCGGGCTTGAAGCTTTCTTT.

By frequency in the sample, this clone is medium-sized. In DNA, the CDR3 is TGTGCCAGCAGTTGGTCAACAGGGGTTGCCTACGAGCAGTACTTC. Amino acid sequence: CASSWSTGVAYEQYF. This chain connects TRBV12-3 or TRBV12-4 to TRBJ2-7, with TRBD1 matching 7 bases. The CDR3 spans 15 residues. V trimming: 4 bases; J trimming: 2 bases; junction bases outside the gene matches: 8.

The chain combines TRBV6-1 with TRBJ2-7; 7 bases map to TRBD1. The CDR3 contains 14 residues. CDR1 and CDR2 (germline): MNHNS, SASEGT. The V and J ends lost 4 bases and 2 bases, in that order; junction bases with no gene match: 5. CDR3 coding DNA: TGTGCCAGCAGTGCCGGGGACAGTACCTACGAGCAGTACTTC. The encoded protein is CASSAGDSTYEQYF.

The CDR3 region is CASRVAGSYNSPLHF. In DNA, the CDR3 is TGTGCCAGCAGGGTGGCCGGGTCCTATAATTCACCCCTCCACTTT. The chain combines TRBV2 with TRBJ1-6; D is unresolved. Germline CDR1 and CDR2: SNHLY and FYNNEI. The CDR3 is 15 amino acids. V was trimmed by 6 bases and J by 1 base, leaving 10 bases between them.

This clone appeared a few times. This may be a read error, as it is one base from a much larger clone. The identical CDR3 is also encoded by other nucleotide sequences in the sample. V is TRBV27 and J is TRBJ1-1; no clear D. Per germline, CDR1 MNHEY and CDR2 SMNVEV (reference sequence). The CDR3 loop spans 14 amino acids. Between the trimmed V and J ends, which lost 0 bases and 2 bases, there was a span of 7 bases. The CDR3 DNA is TGTGCCAGCAGTTTATCCTCAGGTAACACTGAAGCTTTCTTT. Translated: CASSLSSGNTEAFF.

This clone was counted many times. The J gene is TRBJ1-6, the V gene TRBV19; D remains ambiguous. With 4 bases removed from V and 0 bases from J, the gap between germline ends came to 10 bases. The CDR3 is 16 amino acids. Germline V gene data show CDR1 as LNHDA and CDR2 as SQIVND (reference sequence). CDR3 residues: CASSTTLASYNSPLHF. The CDR3 DNA follows: TGTGCCAGTAGTACGACATTAGCCTCCTATAATTCACCCCTCCACTTT.